The 5 T cell receptor beta chains listed next were all sequenced from one sample in a study of blood T cells in healthy people across ages. The use of a sample-barcoded 5' primer and a J-beta primer mix characterized a second PCR of 7 to 11 cycles. TCRdb reprocessed the 5' RACE reads with MiXCR, giving one entry per CDR3 protein. In the table there are roughly 1.7 million distinct CDR3 sequences, around 35% of which are singletons. Source material: blood. The receptors were sampled from a woman younger than 45 in good health.

This clonotype has a handful of counts. The rearrangement joins TRBV7-2 to TRBJ2-7; TRBD2 might be the D (6 bases). V was trimmed by 1 base and J by 3 bases, leaving 10 bases between them. The CDR3 is made up of 14 amino acids. CDR1 and CDR2 (germline): SGHTA, FQGNSA. The CDR3 DNA follows: TGTGCCAGCAGCTTAGACGGGAGTGTCTACGAGCAGTACTTC. Encoded protein: CASSLDGSVYEQYF.

In this sample, this clonotype turned up a few times. Here the CDR3 reads CASSLDREVTDTQYF. The CDR3 bases are TGTGCCAGCAGTTTAGACCGGGAAGTAACAGATACGCAGTATTTT. The rearrangement uses TRBV28 and TRBJ2-3; tentative D call: TRBD2 (5 bases). V was trimmed by 2 bases and J by 3 bases, leaving 12 bases between them. This CDR3 has 15 amino acids. In germline, CDR1 is MDHEN, CDR2 SYDVKM.

The chain is built from TRBV7-9 and TRBJ2-7; 9 bases match TRBD2. Germline loops: CDR1 SEHNR, CDR2 FQNEAQ (reference sequence). This CDR3 comprises 16 residues. Trimming removed 1 base from V and 6 bases from J; junction bases left unmatched: 10. CDR3 sequence: CASSLGVSGREGEQYF. The DNA of the CDR3 is TGTGCCAGCAGCTTAGGCGTTAGCGGGAGAGAGGGCGAGCAGTACTTC. The whole variable domain, filled in from reference TRBV7-9 and TRBJ2-7, reads DTGVSQNPRHKITKRGQNVTFRCDPISEHNRLYWYRQTLGQGPEFLTYFQNEAQLEKSRLLSDRFSAERPKGSFSTLEIQRTEQGDSAMYLCASSLGVSGREGEQYFGPGTRLTVT.

There are a few counts of this clonotype. The chain combines TRBV4-1 with TRBJ2-1; tentative D call: TRBD2 (6 bases). The V gene's germline CDR1 is MGHRA and CDR2 YSYEKL. The length of the CDR3 is 16 residues. V was shortened by 1 base and J by 6 bases, with 16 bases between the two germline ends. DNA of the CDR3: TGCGCCAGCAGCCAAGGGGGCGGGATAGGCCCCAATGAGCAGTTCTTC. Its protein product is CASSQGGGIGPNEQFF.

The chain links TRBV25-1 to TRBJ2-6, with D perhaps TRBD1 (5 bases). The CDR3 is 14 residues long. Germline V CDR1 and CDR2: MGHDK, SYGVNS. With 11 bases removed from V and 4 bases from J, the gap between germline ends came to 15 bases. The CDR3 is CAGSGREGANVLTF. CDR3 coding DNA: TGTGCCGGTTCAGGGCGTGAAGGGGCCAACGTCCTGACTTTC.